A single sample gave rise to the 28 T cell receptor beta chains below, sequenced in a study of technical replicates of blood from four donors. Profiled with immunoSEQ multiplex PCR; TCRdb holds only in-frame clones, not every one. The table lists 80,000 to 90,000 clones, approximately 94% of them singletons, with 0.25% in the top ten. Sequenced input: T cells isolated from PBMCs. The receptors here all came from a human donor in good health.

This chain uses TRBV25-1 with TRBJ2-6; D is perhaps TRBD1 (5 bases). V gave up 3 bases and J gave up 2 bases, with 8 bases separating them. The CDR3 spans 15 residues. Looked up from germline, CDR1 is MGHDK and CDR2 is SYGVNS. The CDR3 spells CASSDTGTGANVLTF. The CDR3 nucleotides read TGTGCCAGCAGTGACACAGGTACTGGGGCCAACGTCCTGACTTTC.

This clone was found once. The rearrangement uses TRBV19 and TRBJ1-5, with D hard to call. CDR3 size: 15 residues. The V and J ends lost 2 bases and 0 bases respectively, with 8 bases between them. Germline V gene sequence: CDR1 LNHDA, CDR2 SQIVND (reference sequence). The chain's CDR3 is CASSINSYSNQPQHF. Written as DNA, the CDR3 is TGTGCCAGTAGTATAAACAGTTATAGCAATCAGCCCCAGCATTTT.

The genes are TRBV5-6 and TRBJ2-1; TRBD2 matches 13 bases. This CDR3 region has 18 residues. Germline V gene sequence: CDR1 SGHDT, CDR2 YYEEEE. V lost 1 base and J lost 4; bases outside the gene matches: 8. CDR3 in DNA: TGTGCCAGCAGCTTGACTAGCGGGAGGGCCCTAATTTACAATGAGCAGTTCTTC. Residues: CASSLTSGRALIYNEQFF.

The V gene is TRBV25-1, the J gene TRBJ2-3; D possibly corresponds to TRBD1 (6 bases). This CDR3 spans 18 amino acids. Germline V gene sequence: CDR1 MGHDK, CDR2 SYGVNS. The germline V and J ends were trimmed by 4 bases and 0 bases, with 20 bases remaining between them. The CDR3, as DNA: TGTGCCAGCAGTGCCGGGACAATCCACCTTACTAGCACAGATACGCAGTATTTT. Its translation: CASSAGTIHLTSTDTQYF. Full variable domain (remainder filled in from reference TRBV25-1 and TRBJ2-3): EADIYQTPRYLVIGTGKKITLECSQTMGHDKMYWYQQDPGMELHLIHYSYGVNSTEKGDLSSESTVSRIRTEHFPLTLESARPSHTSQYLCASSAGTIHLTSTDTQYFGPGTRLTVL.

The genes are TRBV28 and TRBJ2-1, with 8 bases fitting TRBD2. The V gene's germline CDR1 is MDHEN and CDR2 SYDVKM. Trimming removed 2 bases from V and 7 bases from J; junction bases left unmatched: 10. The CDR3 is 16 residues long. The CDR3 protein is CASSLTRLAGNNEQFF. In DNA form, the CDR3 reads TGTGCCAGCAGTTTAACACGGTTAGCGGGAAATAATGAGCAGTTCTTC.

The J gene is TRBJ2-2, the V gene TRBV7-3, with 10 bases identical to TRBD2. V was clipped by 0 bases and J by 1 base; unmatched bases: 8. CDR1 is SGHTA, CDR2 FQGTGA, per germline. CDR3 length: 19 residues. The DNA of the CDR3 is TGTGCCAGCAGCTTAACGGGGCCCCGGACTAGCGGGAACACCGGGGAGCTGTTTTTT. This sequence encodes CASSLTGPRTSGNTGELFF.

The genes are TRBV5-1 and TRBJ2-2, with D tentatively TRBD1 (5 bases). The V end lost 0 bases, the J end lost 4 bases, and 13 bases lay between the germline ends. The CDR3 spans 16 residues. CDR1 and CDR2 from the germline V gene are SGHRS and YFSETQ. In nucleotides, the CDR3 is TGCGCCAGCAGCTTGGATCTGGGGCTTGGCACCGGGGAGCTGTTTTTT. It encodes CASSLDLGLGTGELFF.

The chain joins TRBV2 to TRBJ1-5, with 8 nucleotides matching TRBD1. CDR1 SNHLY and CDR2 FYNNEI come from the germline V gene. This CDR3 is 15 amino acids long. V was pared by 6 bases and J by 0 bases, with 4 bases of the junction left unmatched. CDR3 nucleotides: TGTGCCAGCAGCCTAGACAGGGGTAGCAATCAGCCCCAGCATTTT. Protein: CASSLDRGSNQPQHF.

The chain joins TRBV5-5 to TRBJ2-7; D not certain. The CDR3 covers 11 residues. The V end was cut by 0 bases, the J end by 5 bases, with 3 bases between. CDR1 is SGHKS and CDR2 is YYEKEE in the germline V gene (reference sequence). CDR3 sequence: CASSLGHEQYF. For the CDR3, the DNA is TGTGCCAGCAGCTTGGGGCACGAGCAGTACTTC.

The V gene is TRBV28, the J gene TRBJ2-2; 12 bases are a match to TRBD1. CDR1 is MDHEN and CDR2 is SYDVKM in the germline V gene. This CDR3 spans 16 amino acids. With V trimmed by 4 bases and J by 4 bases, 4 bases remained unmatched. Written as DNA, the CDR3 is TGTGCCAGCAGTTCGCGGGGACAGGGGGCCACCGGGGAGCTGTTTTTT. Amino acid sequence: CASSSRGQGATGELFF. Full variable domain (outside the CDR3, taken from reference TRBV28 and TRBJ2-2): DVKVTQSSRYLVKRTGEKVFLECVQDMDHENMFWYRQDPGLGLRLIYFSYDVKMKEKGDIPEGYSVSREKKERFSLILESASTNQTSMYLCASSSRGQGATGELFFGEGSRLTVL.

This rearrangement joins TRBV29-1 to TRBJ1-2, with D tentatively TRBD1 (5 bases). Germline values: CDR1 SQVTM, CDR2 ANQGSEA. The germline V and J ends were trimmed by 3 bases and 6 bases, with 17 bases remaining between them. This CDR3 spans 14 amino acids. CDR3 protein: CSVDIRGWENGYTF. As DNA, the CDR3 is TGCAGCGTTGATATCCGGGGGTGGGAGAATGGCTACACCTTC.

The chain carries TRBV4-1 and TRBJ2-7; 9 bases line up with TRBD2. Germline trimming cut 1 base from V and 3 bases from J; bases unmatched to any gene: 7. From germline, CDR1 is MGHRA and CDR2 YSYEKL. The CDR3 totals 16 residues. The CDR3 here is CASSQVLTSGYYEQYF. The CDR3 DNA is TGCGCCAGCAGCCAAGTCCTGACTAGCGGCTACTACGAGCAGTACTTC.

This clone was observed a single time. The chain carries TRBV11-1 and TRBJ1-1; tentatively, D is TRBD1 (6 bases). V gave up 4 bases and J gave up 1 base, with 7 bases separating them. Per germline, CDR1 SGHAT and CDR2 FQDESV (reference sequence). This CDR3 is built from 13 residues. The CDR3 is CASSWGQNTEAFF. The CDR3 nucleotides read TGTGCCAGCAGCTGGGGACAGAACACTGAAGCTTTCTTT.

This chain links TRBV29-1 with TRBJ2-5; possible D gene TRBD2, 6 bases. The V end was cut by 1 base, the J end by 1 base, with 10 bases between. Germline lookup yields CDR1 SQVTM and CDR2 ANQGSEA. The CDR3 is 14 amino acids. The CDR3 reads CSVEAGESQETQYF. The CDR3 bases are TGCAGCGTTGAAGCGGGAGAATCCCAAGAGACCCAGTACTTC.

The genes are TRBV6-5 and TRBJ2-2; D is unclear. The CDR3 totals 15 residues. Trimming removed 3 bases at V and 0 bases at J, with 8 bases between. Looked up from germline, CDR1 is MNHEY and CDR2 is SVGAGI. The CDR3 nucleotides read TGTGCCAGCAGTTATTCACAGACGAACACCGGGGAGCTGTTTTTT. Translation: CASSYSQTNTGELFF.

V and J are TRBV25-1 and TRBJ1-2; D may be TRBD1 (6 bases). Germline V gives CDR1 MGHDK, CDR2 SYGVNS. The CDR3 spans 16 residues. Trimming removed 1 base at V and 2 bases at J, with 14 bases between. CDR3 bases: TGTGCCAGCAGTGAATTTCGGACAGCTGGGAACTATGGCTACACCTTC. Translated: CASSEFRTAGNYGYTF.

The V call is TRBV2, the J call TRBJ2-5, with 9 bases that match TRBD2. Per the germline V gene, CDR1 is SNHLY and CDR2 is FYNNEI. This CDR3 comprises 12 residues. Trimming at V came to 9 bases and at J to 5 bases, leaving 4 bases not matched to a gene. CDR3 sequence reads: CASSGSRETQYF. CDR3 nucleotide sequence: TGTGCCAGTAGCGGGAGCCGCGAGACCCAGTACTTC.

CDR3 DNA sequence: TGCGCCAGCAGCTTGGGGCCGAAGAGCTACTACTACGAGCAGTACTTC. Translating it yields CASSLGPKSYYYEQYF. The J gene is TRBJ2-7, the V gene TRBV5-1; D not resolved. CDR1 SGHRS and CDR2 YFSETQ come from the germline V gene. The CDR3 sequence is 16 residues long. Between the trimmed V and J ends, which lost 0 bases and 3 bases, there was a span of 16 bases.

The rearrangement joins TRBV6-6 to TRBJ1-1; TRBD1 aligns across 7 bases. In germline, CDR1 is MNHNY, CDR2 SVGAGI (reference sequence). This CDR3 is 16 amino acids long. J was trimmed by 1 base and V by 6 bases; bases with no gene match: 11. The chain's CDR3 is CASRQRQGRPNTEAFF. The CDR3 nucleotides are TGTGCCAGCAGGCAACGACAGGGACGCCCGAACACTGAAGCTTTCTTT.

This chain joins TRBV30 and TRBJ2-1; a possible D gene is TRBD2 (5 bases). The CDR3 is made up of 15 amino acids. Germline CDR1 and CDR2: GTSNPN and SVGIG (reference sequence). Deletions cut 5 bases from V and 2 bases from J, with 16 bases between. For the CDR3, the DNA is TGTGCCTGGGGAGTTTCCAGCGGCACCTACAATGAGCAGTTCTTC. Amino acids: CAWGVSSGTYNEQFF.

The chain is built from TRBV11-3 and TRBJ1-4, with D perhaps TRBD1 (5 bases). Germline lookup yields CDR1 SGHNT and CDR2 YENEEA. CDR3 length: 14 residues. Trimming took off 1 base at V and 8 bases at J, with 11 bases between the two ends. CDR3 protein: CASSLGGAYEKLFF. CDR3 coding DNA: TGTGCCAGCAGCTTAGGTGGGGCGTACGAAAAACTGTTTTTT.

This chain joins TRBV6-4 and TRBJ2-1, with 9 bases aligning to TRBD2. CDR3 length: 16 amino acids. The germline V gene has CDR1 MRHNA and CDR2 SNTAGT. V lost 2 bases to trimming and J lost 3 bases; unmatched junction nucleotides: 5. CDR3 nucleotide sequence: TGTGCCAGCAGTGACGGAGCGGGAGGAGACTACAATGAGCAGTTCTTC. Its protein is CASSDGAGGDYNEQFF.

The V and J genes are TRBV5-4 and TRBJ2-2, with 12 nucleotides matching TRBD2. The V gene end was trimmed by 0 bases and the J gene end by 6 bases; junction bases not matched to a gene: 6. The CDR3 contains 17 residues. CDR1 and CDR2 from the germline V gene are SGHNT and YYREEE (reference sequence). CDR3 nucleotide sequence: TGTGCCAGCAGCTTGGCGACTAGCGGGGGTTTAGCCGGGGAGCTGTTTTTT. Its protein product is CASSLATSGGLAGELFF. Variable domain in full (rest from reference TRBV5-4 and TRBJ2-2): ETGVTQSPTHLIKTRGQQVTLRCSSQSGHNTVSWYQQALGQGPQFIFQYYREEENGRGNFPPRFSGLQFPNYSSELNVNALELDDSALYLCASSLATSGGLAGELFFGEGSRLTVL.

The chain joins TRBV7-6 to TRBJ2-1, with 8 bases identical to TRBD2. Germline-derived CDR1 and CDR2 are SGHVS and FNYEAQ. The CDR3 length is 18 residues. The ends lost 0 bases at V and 7 bases at J; junction bases unmatched: 14. The DNA for the CDR3 is TGTGCCAGCAGCTTAGCGCAGGATGAGGGAGCGGGAGAAAATGAGCAGTTCTTC. Its protein product is CASSLAQDEGAGENEQFF.

This clone was seen only once. J is TRBJ2-1 and V is TRBV27; tentative D call: TRBD2 (6 bases). The V gene lost 3 bases and the J gene lost 6 bases, with 6 bases spanning the gap. The germline V gene encodes CDR1 MNHEY and CDR2 SMNVEV (reference sequence). CDR3 size: 12 residues. CDR3 protein: CASSFGGNEQFF. CDR3 DNA sequence: TGTGCCAGCAGTTTCGGGGGCAATGAGCAGTTCTTC.

The sample holds one count of this clone. The chain links TRBV6-6 to TRBJ1-5, with 9 positions matching TRBD1. CDR1 and CDR2 from the germline V gene are MNHNY and SVGAGI (reference sequence). The length of the CDR3 is 14 residues. V was pared by 5 bases and J by 2 bases, with 1 base of the junction left unmatched. CDR3 nucleotides: TGTGCCAGCAGTACAGGGGGCGGCAATCAGCCCCAGCATTTT. This encodes CASSTGGGNQPQHF.

The V gene is TRBV19, the J gene TRBJ1-1, with D perhaps TRBD1 (5 bases). There are 14 residues in the CDR3. The V end was cut by 5 bases, the J end by 0 bases, with 10 bases between. Germline values: CDR1 LNHDA, CDR2 SQIVND (reference sequence). CDR3 residues: CASSSREMNTEAFF. CDR3 DNA sequence: TGTGCCAGTAGTTCCAGGGAAATGAACACTGAAGCTTTCTTT.

This chain joins TRBV27 and TRBJ2-7; 15 positions agree with TRBD2. The CDR3 covers 14 residues. The V gene end was trimmed by 6 bases and the J gene end by 7 bases; junction bases not matched to a gene: 4. Looked up from germline, CDR1 is MNHEY and CDR2 is SMNVEV (reference sequence). The CDR3 region has the DNA TGTGCCAGCAGGGGACTAGCGGGAGGTGGAGAGCAGTACTTC. Translation: CASRGLAGGGEQYF.